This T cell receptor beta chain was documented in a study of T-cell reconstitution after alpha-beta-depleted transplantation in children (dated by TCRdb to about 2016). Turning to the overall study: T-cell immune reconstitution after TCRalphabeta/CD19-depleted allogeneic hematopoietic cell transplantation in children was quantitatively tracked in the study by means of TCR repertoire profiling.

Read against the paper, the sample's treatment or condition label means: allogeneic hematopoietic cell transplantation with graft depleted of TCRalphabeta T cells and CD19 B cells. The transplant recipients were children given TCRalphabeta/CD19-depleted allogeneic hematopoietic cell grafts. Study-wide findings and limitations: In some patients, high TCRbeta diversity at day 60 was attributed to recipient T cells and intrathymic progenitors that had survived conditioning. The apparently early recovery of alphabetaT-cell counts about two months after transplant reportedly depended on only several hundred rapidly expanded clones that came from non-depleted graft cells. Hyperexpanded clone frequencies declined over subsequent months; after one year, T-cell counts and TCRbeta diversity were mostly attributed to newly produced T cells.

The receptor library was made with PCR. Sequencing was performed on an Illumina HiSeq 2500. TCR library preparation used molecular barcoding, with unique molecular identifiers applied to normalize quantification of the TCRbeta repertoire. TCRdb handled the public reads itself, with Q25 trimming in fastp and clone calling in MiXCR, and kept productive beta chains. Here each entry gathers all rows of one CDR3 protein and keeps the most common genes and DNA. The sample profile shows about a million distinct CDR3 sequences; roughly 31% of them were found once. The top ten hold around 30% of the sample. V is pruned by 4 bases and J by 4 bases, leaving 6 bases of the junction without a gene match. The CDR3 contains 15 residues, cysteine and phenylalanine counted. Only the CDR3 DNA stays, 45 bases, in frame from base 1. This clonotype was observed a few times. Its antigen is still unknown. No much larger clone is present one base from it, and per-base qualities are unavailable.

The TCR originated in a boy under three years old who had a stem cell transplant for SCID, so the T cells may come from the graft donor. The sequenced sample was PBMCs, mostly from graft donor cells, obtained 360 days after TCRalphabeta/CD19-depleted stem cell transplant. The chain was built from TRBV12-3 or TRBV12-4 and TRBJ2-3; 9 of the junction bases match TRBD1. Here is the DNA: TGTGCCAGCAGTTCCCGGGACAGGGCTGCAGATACGCAGTATTTT. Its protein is CASSSRDRAADTQYF.